This T cell receptor beta chain was recorded in a study of blood T cell repertoires in COVID-19. From germline, CDR1 is LNHDA and CDR2 SQIVND (reference sequence). The CDR3 has 13 residues. Trimming left V 4 bases short and J 7 bases short, with 11 bases between. Under the authors' procedure: From reference gene primer amplification, estimates of nucleated cell counts were derived. Clones were read by immunoSEQ multiplex PCR, and TCRdb kept only the in-frame ones, dropping some. The V and J calls and the clone size are those of that table, but D and trimming were determined from the DNA. The sample comprises a few hundred thousand clones, about nine tenths of which are singletons, and 1.2% rests with the top ten.

The sequencing input was PBMCs or T cells enriched from blood (not recorded which). The receptor was derived from a human donor in a cohort exposed to, infected with or recovered from COVID-19 (not recorded which). The donor label of this sample is uncertain. V is TRBV19 and J is TRBJ2-1; D might be TRBD2 (6 bases). Here the CDR3 DNA reads TGTGCCAGTAGTACAGGACTAAAAAATGAGCAGTTCTTC. Amino acid sequence: CASSTGLKNEQFF.